The next 9 T cell receptor beta chains were all read from a single sample in a study of CD8 T cells in ankylosing spondylitis. Study-wide points: A motif of fewer than ten highly homologous TCR beta variants was seen as apparently characteristic of ankylosing spondylitis blood.

These receptors have no known antigen. Via MiXCR, TCRdb re-called the 5' RACE reads, giving one row per CDR3 protein. The sample has about 200,000 distinct CDR3 sequences, 7.3% seen once; the top ten hold approximately 15%. Material for sequencing was blood, either unsorted or a sorted T cell fraction (not recorded which). These receptors were obtained from a male donor with ankylosing spondylitis.

Comment on this clonotype: Just one base apart from a much larger clone, this may be a read error. J is TRBJ2-5 and V is TRBV5-1; D is possibly TRBD2 (6 bases). From germline, CDR1 is SGHRS and CDR2 YFSETQ. The CDR3 totals 11 residues. The V end lost 6 bases, the J end lost 5 bases, and 8 bases lay between the germline ends. The CDR3 nucleotides read TGCGCCAGCATCGCGGGGGAGACCCAGTACTTC. It codes for CASIAGETQYF.

In its sample, this clonotype was seen many times. J is TRBJ1-3 and V is TRBV5-6; D is unclear. The CDR3 is 14 amino acids. The V and J ends lost 1 base and 3 bases respectively, with 8 bases between them. Germline loops: CDR1 SGHDT, CDR2 YYEEEE. CDR3 loop: CASSLRTVGNTIYF. The CDR3 DNA is TGTGCCAGCAGCTTGCGAACAGTTGGAAACACCATATATTTT.

This clonotype has at least ten counts. V and J are TRBV29-1 and TRBJ2-3; no reliable D call. CDR3 size: 13 residues. Germline V gene data show CDR1 as SQVTM and CDR2 as ANQGSEA. Trimming left V 6 bases short and J 2 bases short, with 12 bases between. DNA of the CDR3: TGCAGCGTCTTGGGTGGATACACAGATACGCAGTATTTT. Translation: CSVLGGYTDTQYF.

V is TRBV9 and J is TRBJ2-3; the D gene is possibly TRBD1 (6 bases). V was trimmed by 3 bases and J by 1 base, leaving 9 bases between them. Germline V gene sequence: CDR1 SGDLS, CDR2 YYNGEE. The CDR3 runs 14 residues. The CDR3 DNA sequence: TGTGCCAGCAGCGACAGGGCGGGCACAGATACGCAGTATTTT. Translating it yields CASSDRAGTDTQYF.

This clonotype occurred many times. V is TRBV11-2 and J is TRBJ2-6; no definite D call. Germline V gives CDR1 SGHAT, CDR2 FQNNGV. Between the trimmed V and J ends, which lost 4 bases and 0 bases, there was a span of 4 bases. The CDR3 extends over 14 amino acids. The CDR3 DNA sequence: TGTGCCAGCAGCTCACGCTCTGGGGCCAACGTCCTGACTTTC. This codes for CASSSRSGANVLTF.

The table lists this clonotype with many counts. This chain joins TRBV9 and TRBJ2-1; D is possibly TRBD2 (7 bases). The V gene's germline CDR1 is SGDLS and CDR2 YYNGEE. The CDR3 length is 12 residues. The ends were cut back, 3 bases at V and 12 bases at J, with 13 bases in the middle. DNA of the CDR3: TGTGCCAGCAGCGCGCGGGGGCTGTGGCAGTTCTTC. This encodes CASSARGLWQFF.

This clonotype appeared many times. This chain connects TRBV27 to TRBJ2-1; 10 bases are shared with TRBD2. Germline-derived CDR1 and CDR2 are MNHEY and SMNVEV (reference sequence). The CDR3 totals 16 residues. Germline trimming cut 4 bases from V and 4 bases from J; bases unmatched to any gene: 7. The CDR3 spells CASSSGSGGPYNEQFF. The CDR3 DNA is TGTGCCAGCAGTTCTGGTAGCGGGGGGCCATACAATGAGCAGTTCTTC.

This clonotype has ten or more counts. The genes are TRBV28 and TRBJ1-2, with 8 bases aligning to TRBD1. CDR1 is MDHEN and CDR2 is SYDVKM in the germline V gene. The CDR3 extends over 13 amino acids. V lost 4 bases and J lost 8; bases outside the gene matches: 6. The CDR3: CASSSGGANGYTF. CDR3 DNA sequence: TGTGCCAGCAGTTCAGGGGGCGCAAACGGCTACACCTTC.

Comments on this clonotype: This sequence may be a read error, since a much larger clone differs from it by one base. The V and J genes are TRBV18 and TRBJ2-1; 9 bases align to TRBD2. Germline lookup yields CDR1 KGHSH and CDR2 LQKENI. The CDR3 loop spans 15 amino acids. V trimming: 3 bases; J trimming: 7 bases; junction bases outside the gene matches: 7. The CDR3 DNA sequence: TGTGCCAGCTCACCCTGGGCTAGCGGGACGAATGAGCAGTTCTTC. It is translated as CASSPWASGTNEQFF. Variable domain in full (rest from reference TRBV18 and TRBJ2-1): NAGVMQNPRHLVRRRGQEARLRCSPMKGHSHVYWYRQLPEEGLKFMVYLQKENIIDESGMPKERFSAEFPKEGPSILRIQQVVRGDSAAYFCASSPWASGTNEQFFGPGTRLTVL.